This T cell receptor beta chain emerged from a study of T cell responses to AZD1222 COVID-19 vaccine. On the study more broadly: Analysis merged second doses at about 4 or about 12 weeks.

Overall study findings and caveats: Targeting of unmutated variant regions was reportedly seen in nearly half of spike-specific TCRs. Vaccine-related CD4 TCRs covered spike, predominating at 160-218 and 743-854.

Notes on this clone: Its antigen is still unknown.

The data were produced by immunoSEQ multiplex PCR, yet TCRdb's version contains in-frame clones alone and is incomplete. In the table there are about 120,000 clones, more than 75% of which are singletons. The CDR3 consists of 15 residues. V lost 3 bases to trimming and J lost 3 bases, with 12 bases between them. Germline CDR1 is SEHNR and CDR2 is FQNEAQ (reference sequence). The sample consisted of peripheral blood, taken on day 0 of AZD1222 vaccination. The sequence was collected from an adult in good health. The chain is built from TRBV7-9 and TRBJ1-3, with D uncertain. Written as DNA, the CDR3 is TGTGCCAGCAGCTTGGCGGGAGTGGGTGGAAACACCATATATTTT. Amino acids: CASSLAGVGGNTIYF.